One and the same sample provided the 24 T cell receptor beta chains below, sequenced in a study of response to subunit inactivated influenza vaccine. Via MiXCR, TCRdb re-called the RT-PCR reads, giving one row per CDR3 protein. This table holds 500,000 to 550,000 distinct CDR3 sequences, roughly 8.2% found once. The specimen was PBMCs from blood, collected about 23 months after vaccination. Receptor source: a man between 50 and 75 years old who received an inactivated influenza vaccine.

V is TRBV7-6 and J is TRBJ2-5, with D possibly being TRBD1 (6 bases). Trimming shortened V by 4 bases and J by 4 bases, and 16 bases separated the two germline ends. The CDR3 has 15 amino acids. The germline V gene has CDR1 SGHVS and CDR2 FNYEAQ. CDR3 DNA: TGTGCCAGCAGCTATACACAGGGAATAGGAGAGACCCAGTACTTC. It specifies CASSYTQGIGETQYF.

This clonotype showed up just a few times. This sequence joins TRBV12-3 or TRBV12-4 and TRBJ2-2; D gene ambiguous. The CDR3 is 15 amino acids. Trimming removed 6 bases from V and 4 bases from J, with 15 bases in between. This CDR3 is CASRPRIGGTGELFF. The CDR3 nucleotides are TGTGCCAGCAGACCGAGGATCGGTGGCACCGGGGAGCTGTTTTTT.

The sample holds a few counts of this clonotype. The rearrangement uses TRBV3-1 and TRBJ2-3; 7 nucleotides agree with TRBD2. The CDR3 is 14 amino acids. The V gene end was trimmed by 0 bases and the J gene end by 8 bases; junction bases not matched to a gene: 5. Germline V CDR1 and CDR2: LGHDT, YNNKEL (reference sequence). This chain's CDR3 is CASSQDAGVGTQYF. CDR3 DNA: TGTGCCAGCAGCCAAGACGCGGGGGTAGGTACGCAGTATTTT.

This clonotype appeared a few times. V usage is TRBV3-1 and J usage is TRBJ1-6; D unclear. This CDR3 has 13 residues. V was shortened by 1 base and J by 9 bases, with 7 bases between the two germline ends. Germline loops: CDR1 LGHDT, CDR2 YNNKEL (reference sequence). In nucleotides, the CDR3 is TGTGCCAGCAGCCAAGGGGGTCCTTCACCCCTCCACTTT. Amino acid sequence: CASSQGGPSPLHF. The full variable domain, its missing parts supplied by reference TRBV3-1 and TRBJ1-6, is DTAVSQTPKYLVTQMGNDKSIKCEQNLGHDTMYWYKQDSKKFLKIMFSYNNKELIINETVPNRFSPKSPDKAHLNLHINSLELGDSAVYFCASSQGGPSPLHFGNGTRLTVT.

The chain is built from TRBV7-2 and TRBJ1-2, with D possibly TRBD1 on 5 matching bases. The V gene's germline CDR1 is SGHTA and CDR2 FQGNSA. With 5 bases removed from V and 11 bases from J, the gap between germline ends came to 15 bases. The CDR3 is 12 amino acids. CDR3 protein: CASSSSAGPYTF. The CDR3 nucleotides are TGTGCCAGCAGCAGTAGTGCGGGGCCGTACACCTTC.

This clonotype was seen ten or more times. The V and J genes are TRBV20-1 and TRBJ1-6; a possible D gene is TRBD1 (5 bases). Germline values: CDR1 DFQATT, CDR2 SNEGSKA (reference sequence). This CDR3 contains 15 residues. V gave up 5 bases and J gave up 7 bases, with 18 bases separating them. The CDR3 protein is CSALPGRAGNSPLHF. The CDR3 bases are TGCAGTGCTCTACCGGGCAGGGCGGGAAATTCACCCCTCCACTTT.

The rearrangement uses TRBV6-2 or TRBV6-3 and TRBJ2-5, with D tentatively TRBD2 (6 bases). This CDR3 has 14 residues. With 5 bases removed from V and 4 bases from J, the gap between germline ends came to 14 bases. Looked up from germline, CDR1 is MNHEY and CDR2 is SVGEGT. For the CDR3, the DNA is TGTGCCAGCAGTATGCGGCGGGGAGGAGAGACCCAGTACTTC. Amino acid sequence: CASSMRRGGETQYF.

This clonotype was detected only a few times. The chain has TRBV20-1 and TRBJ2-7; no firm D call. Deletions cut 3 bases from V and 3 bases from J, with 9 bases between. CDR1 is DFQATT and CDR2 is SNEGSKA in the germline V gene (reference sequence). The CDR3 length is 12 residues. The chain's CDR3 is CSASPDGYEQYF. The CDR3 nucleotides read TGCAGTGCTAGTCCCGACGGCTACGAGCAGTACTTC.

The genes are TRBV6-2 or TRBV6-3 and TRBJ2-7; D is unclear. CDR3 length: 17 residues. Trimming removed 2 bases at V and 2 bases at J, with 19 bases between. The V gene's germline CDR1 is MNHEY and CDR2 SVGEGT. The CDR3 reads CASSYPLGRQNTYEQYF. CDR3 DNA: TGTGCCAGCAGTTACCCCCTCGGACGTCAGAATACCTACGAGCAGTACTTC.

The rearrangement joins TRBV7-9 to TRBJ2-1; TRBD1 is a possible D gene (5 bases). The CDR3 has 16 amino acids. From germline, CDR1 is SEHNR and CDR2 FQNEAQ (reference sequence). V lost 6 bases and J 4 bases, leaving 19 bases between the germline ends. CDR3 in amino acids: CASRPDSDPFYNEQFF. In nucleotides, the CDR3 is TGTGCCAGCAGACCCGACAGCGACCCTTTTTACAATGAGCAGTTCTTC.

The J gene is TRBJ2-7, the V gene TRBV12-3 or TRBV12-4, with a possible D match to TRBD1 (6 bases). Trimming took off 8 bases at V and 2 bases at J, with 10 bases between the two ends. This CDR3 is 12 amino acids long. CDR3 nucleotides: TGTGCCAGCGGTAGGACAGCCTACGAGCAGTACTTC. This sequence encodes CASGRTAYEQYF.

The V gene is TRBV27, the J gene TRBJ2-3; D is unclear. The CDR3 sequence is 16 residues long. Looked up from germline, CDR1 is MNHEY and CDR2 is SMNVEV (reference sequence). The V end was cut by 3 bases, the J end by 0 bases, with 13 bases between. As DNA, the CDR3 is TGTGCCAGCAGTTTGGACCTGCACCCTAGCACAGATACGCAGTATTTT. It yields the protein CASSLDLHPSTDTQYF.

The sample holds many counts of this clonotype. CDR3 coding DNA: TGCGCCAGCAGGTCGCCGGGACAGTACACAGATACGCAGTATTTT. It specifies CASRSPGQYTDTQYF. The chain is built from TRBV5-1 and TRBJ2-3, with 7 bases identical to TRBD1. Losses at the gene ends were 5 bases for V and 2 bases for J; bases not matched to a gene: 8. Per germline, CDR1 SGHRS and CDR2 YFSETQ. This CDR3 comprises 15 residues.

This clonotype occurred many times. The chain employs TRBV12-3 or TRBV12-4 and TRBJ2-5; 7 positions match TRBD2. The CDR3 is 15 amino acids. Trimming removed 4 bases from V and 4 bases from J; junction bases left unmatched: 9. CDR3 protein: CASSYRGGGRETQYF. In DNA, the CDR3 is TGTGCCAGCAGTTATCGGGGCGGGGGACGAGAGACCCAGTACTTC.

This clonotype has ten or more counts. The chain combines TRBV7-2 with TRBJ2-3, with 7 bases matching TRBD2. With V trimmed by 0 bases and J by 2 bases, 2 bases remained unmatched. The CDR3 extends over 15 amino acids. The germline V gene has CDR1 SGHTA and CDR2 FQGNSA. The CDR3 reads CASSLAGGNTDTQYF. DNA for the CDR3: TGTGCCAGCAGCTTAGCGGGAGGGAACACAGATACGCAGTATTTT.

The rearrangement links TRBV14 to TRBJ1-6, with a possible D match to TRBD1 (6 bases). Germline assignment: CDR1 SGHDN and CDR2 FVKESK. Trimming stripped 4 bases from V and 6 bases from J, with 13 bases between. The CDR3 covers 15 residues. The CDR3 DNA sequence: TGTGCCAGCAGCCGAACGACAGGAACTAATTCACCCCTCCACTTT. Translation gives CASSRTTGTNSPLHF.

This chain uses TRBV9 with TRBJ2-1; 9 nucleotides line up with TRBD1. The germline V gene has CDR1 SGDLS and CDR2 YYNGEE. The CDR3 is 16 amino acids. After removal of 4 bases from V and 0 bases from J, the junction contained 5 bases not matched to a gene. CDR3 sequence: CASSPQTGGSYNEQFF. CDR3 DNA sequence: TGTGCCAGCAGCCCCCAGACAGGGGGCTCCTACAATGAGCAGTTCTTC.

This clonotype was seen only a few times. This chain joins TRBV19 and TRBJ2-2, with 9 nucleotides matching TRBD1. The V and J ends lost 5 bases and 5 bases, in that order; junction bases with no gene match: 9. This CDR3 has 16 residues. The germline V gene encodes CDR1 LNHDA and CDR2 SQIVND (reference sequence). CDR3 sequence (DNA): TGTGCCAGTAGTGCGGCCGCTGGACAGGGGACCGGGGAGCTGTTTTTT. Residues: CASSAAAGQGTGELFF.

The rearrangement uses TRBV10-3 and TRBJ2-1; the D call may be TRBD1 or TRBD2 (6 bases each). Trimming left V 2 bases short and J 2 bases short, with 13 bases between. There are 16 residues in the CDR3. In germline, CDR1 is ENHRY, CDR2 SYGVKD. The CDR3 coding sequence is TGTGCCATCAGTGAGATACGGGGGACAACCTACAATGAGCAGTTCTTC. Translating it yields CAISEIRGTTYNEQFF.

The sample holds many counts of this clonotype. The chain uses TRBV6-1 and TRBJ1-1; 7 bases are shared with TRBD1. V lost 3 bases and J lost 0; bases outside the gene matches: 1. CDR3 size: 14 residues. Germline lookup yields CDR1 MNHNS and CDR2 SASEGT. The CDR3, as DNA: TGTGCCAGCAGTGACGGGACAGTGAACACTGAAGCTTTCTTT. Its translation is CASSDGTVNTEAFF.

This chain joins TRBV10-3 and TRBJ2-5; D is undetermined. Per the germline V gene, CDR1 is ENHRY and CDR2 is SYGVKD. The CDR3 runs to 12 residues. Trimming cost V 6 bases and J 2 bases, with 7 bases left between them. The CDR3 region is CAIRDRQETQYF. DNA for the CDR3: TGTGCCATCAGGGATCGTCAAGAGACCCAGTACTTC.

This clonotype was found a few times. The V and J genes are TRBV28 and TRBJ1-2; D call uncertain. Looked up from germline, CDR1 is MDHEN and CDR2 is SYDVKM. The CDR3 runs 13 residues. With 3 bases removed from V and 6 bases from J, the gap between germline ends came to 11 bases. CDR3 amino acids: CASSFGKWDGYTF. For the CDR3, the DNA is TGTGCCAGCAGTTTTGGCAAGTGGGATGGCTACACCTTC.

This clonotype has a handful of counts. The V gene is TRBV25-1, the J gene TRBJ2-7, with D maybe TRBD2 (5 bases). The CDR3 totals 13 residues. In germline, CDR1 is MGHDK, CDR2 SYGVNS. V lost 6 bases and J 1 base, leaving 10 bases between the germline ends. The CDR3 protein is CASRAGGSYEQYF. CDR3 sequence (DNA): TGTGCCAGCAGGGCAGGAGGATCCTACGAGCAGTACTTC.

This clonotype was counted at least ten times. The rearrangement joins TRBV4-1 to TRBJ2-7; D not certain. The V and J ends lost 2 bases and 2 bases respectively, with 7 bases between them. Looked up from germline, CDR1 is MGHRA and CDR2 is YSYEKL. The CDR3 loop spans 13 amino acids. CDR3 bases: TGCGCCAGCAGCCAATGGGAAGCCTACGAGCAGTACTTC. This encodes CASSQWEAYEQYF.